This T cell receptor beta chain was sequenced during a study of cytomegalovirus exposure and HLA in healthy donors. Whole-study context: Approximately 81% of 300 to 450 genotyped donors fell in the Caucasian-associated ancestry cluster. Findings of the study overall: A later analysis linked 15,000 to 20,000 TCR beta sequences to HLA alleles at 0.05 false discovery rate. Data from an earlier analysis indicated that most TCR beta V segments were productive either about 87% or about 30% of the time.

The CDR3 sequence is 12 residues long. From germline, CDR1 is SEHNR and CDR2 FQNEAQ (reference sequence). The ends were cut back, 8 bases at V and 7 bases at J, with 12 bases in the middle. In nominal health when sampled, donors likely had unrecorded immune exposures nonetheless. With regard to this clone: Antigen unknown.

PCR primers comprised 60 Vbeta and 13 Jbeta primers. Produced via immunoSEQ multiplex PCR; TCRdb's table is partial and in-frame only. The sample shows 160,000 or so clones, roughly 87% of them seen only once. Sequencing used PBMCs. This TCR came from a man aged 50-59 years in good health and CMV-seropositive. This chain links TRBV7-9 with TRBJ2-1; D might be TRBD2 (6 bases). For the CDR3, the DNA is TGTGCCAGCGTGGGGGGTGCGAATGAGCAGTTCTTC. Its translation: CASVGGANEQFF.